These 29 T cell receptor beta chains were sequenced from one sample in a study of control samples from healthy donors and cancer patients (dated by TCRdb to 2020 to 2021). Libraries were prepared through the immunoSEQ multiplex PCR assay. Not all clones reach the TCRdb copy of this immuneACCESS table, which keeps in-frame sequences only. Checked studies attribute under half of the gap to unresolved V genes and leave the rest unexplained. Across this sample there are about 160,000 clones, with around 90% seen only once. The ten largest clones add up to about 11% of the sample. What was sequenced was blood. Receptor source: a man aged 25-45 years in good health.

The rearrangement uses TRBV6-5 and TRBJ1-5; D call uncertain. The germline CDR1 and CDR2 sequences are MNHEY and SVGAGI. Trimming pared 11 bases from V and 1 base from J, leaving 12 bases between. CDR3 length equals 13 residues. The CDR3 nucleotides are TGTGCCTCCCGCGCAGGCAGCAATCAGCCCCAGCATTTT. Translated, it gives CASRAGSNQPQHF.

V usage is TRBV5-1 and J usage is TRBJ2-7; TRBD1 matches 9 bases. The CDR3 is made up of 16 amino acids. V trimming: 0 bases; J trimming: 5 bases; junction bases outside the gene matches: 9. The germline V gene encodes CDR1 SGHRS and CDR2 YFSETQ. CDR3 sequence (DNA): TGCGCCAGCAGCTTGGCGAGAACAGGGGGCGCGGACGAGCAGTACTTC. It encodes CASSLARTGGADEQYF.

The chain is built from TRBV25-1 and TRBJ2-7; 8 bases map to TRBD1. CDR3 length: 14 residues. CDR1 is MGHDK and CDR2 is SYGVNS in the germline V gene. The V gene end was trimmed by 4 bases and the J gene end by 2 bases; junction bases not matched to a gene: 4. The CDR3 DNA reads TGTGCCAGCAGTGCGGACAGGGCGCCCTACGAGCAGTACTTC. Encoded protein: CASSADRAPYEQYF.

The chain carries TRBV18 and TRBJ1-4; TRBD1 agrees at 7 bases. Per the germline V gene, CDR1 is KGHSH and CDR2 is LQKENI. V lost 6 bases and J lost 8; bases outside the gene matches: 12. The CDR3 is made up of 15 amino acids. The CDR3 DNA reads as TGTGCCAGCTCCCCCGGAGGGACAGTTGAAGAAAAACTGTTTTTT. Amino acid sequence: CASSPGGTVEEKLFF.

The chain recombines TRBV3-1 (or the pseudogene TRBV3-2) with TRBJ1-1; 7 nucleotides align to TRBD1. Germline-derived CDR1 and CDR2 are LGHDT and YNNKEL (reference sequence). CDR3 size: 13 residues. V was pared by 10 bases and J by 0 bases, with 5 bases of the junction left unmatched. CDR3 sequence (DNA): TGTGCCATACGGGACAGCATGAACACTGAAGCTTTCTTT. Its protein is CAIRDSMNTEAFF.

The rearrangement links TRBV2 to TRBJ2-7; D is tentatively TRBD1 or TRBD2 (5 bases each). The germline CDR1 and CDR2 sequences are SNHLY and FYNNEI. Trimming shortened V by 2 bases and J by 7 bases, and 12 bases separated the two germline ends. The CDR3 has 13 amino acids. The CDR3 coding sequence is TGTGCCAGCAGTGAAAATAGGGACCGAGAGCAGTACTTC. Translation: CASSENRDREQYF.

This rearrangement joins TRBV11-2 to TRBJ1-2; no clear D gene. The CDR3 runs 13 residues. CDR1 SGHAT and CDR2 FQNNGV come from the germline V gene. The V end lost 5 bases, the J end lost 4 bases, and 11 bases lay between the germline ends. Here the CDR3 reads CASSRGLRYGYTF. The CDR3 coding sequence is TGTGCCAGCAGCCGAGGGCTACGCTATGGCTACACCTTC.

The chain has TRBV7-2 and TRBJ2-1, with D possibly being TRBD2 (5 bases). V was clipped by 4 bases and J by 0 bases, with 10 bases between them. Germline-derived CDR1 and CDR2 are SGHTA and FQGNSA. The CDR3 has 15 amino acids. The CDR3 spells CASSYTGSSYNEQFF. The DNA for the CDR3 is TGTGCCAGCAGCTACACGGGGAGCTCCTACAATGAGCAGTTCTTC.

The sample holds a few counts of this clone. The chain has TRBV28 and TRBJ1-1, with 7 nucleotides matching TRBD1. The CDR3 spans 16 residues. Germline values: CDR1 MDHEN, CDR2 SYDVKM. The V segment lost 6 bases and the J segment 2 bases; nucleotides outside the gene matches: 12. The CDR3, as DNA: TGTGCCAGCAGCCCCCCCAGGGGGGCACAAAACACTGAAGCTTTCTTT. Translation gives CASSPPRGAQNTEAFF.

This clone appeared a few times. The chain links TRBV7-2 to TRBJ2-5; a weak D match, TRBD1 (5 bases). V dropped 1 base and J dropped 1 base, with 7 bases sitting between them. The CDR3 sequence is 14 residues long. CDR1 and CDR2 from the germline V gene are SGHTA and FQGNSA. DNA of the CDR3: TGTGCCAGCAGCTTAGGGGGCCTCCAAGAGACCCAGTACTTC. Translated, it gives CASSLGGLQETQYF.

The chain links TRBV5-1 to TRBJ1-1; D not resolved. The CDR3 runs to 14 residues. V was pared by 2 bases and J by 0 bases, with 8 bases between. Germline CDR1 SGHRS, CDR2 YFSETQ. CDR3 region: CASSLWDMNTEAFF. The CDR3 bases are TGCGCCAGCAGCTTATGGGATATGAACACTGAAGCTTTCTTT. Based on the CDR3 plus reference TRBV5-1 and TRBJ1-1, the full variable domain is KAGVTQTPRYLIKTRGQQVTLSCSPISGHRSVSWYQQTPGQGLQFLFEYFSETQRNKGNFPGRFSGRQFSNSRSEMNVSTLELGDSALYLCASSLWDMNTEAFFGQGTRLTVV.

The chain is built from TRBV7-2 and TRBJ2-7, with D maybe TRBD1 (6 bases). Trimming pared 5 bases from V and 4 bases from J, leaving 18 bases between. From germline, CDR1 is SGHTA and CDR2 FQGNSA. The CDR3 sequence is 15 residues long. The CDR3 loop is CASSRPMTGPYEQYF. The CDR3 DNA reads TGTGCCAGCAGCCGGCCTATGACAGGACCTTACGAGCAGTACTTC.

The genes are TRBV4-2 and TRBJ1-6; D unresolved. Germline V CDR1 and CDR2: LGHNA, YNFKEQ. This CDR3 has 15 amino acids. V lost 1 base and J lost 5, with 9 bases in between. The CDR3 region is CASSQVGGNNSPLHF. As DNA, the CDR3 is TGTGCCAGCAGCCAAGTTGGTGGTAATAATTCACCCCTCCACTTT.

To note about this clone: The sample holds other DNA sequences that translate to the same CDR3. In nucleotides, the CDR3 is TGTGCCAGCAGTGATATAGCGGGATCGTACAATGAGCAGTTCTTC. This translates into CASSDIAGSYNEQFF. The chain couples TRBV25-1 to TRBJ2-1, with 8 bases that match TRBD2. Germline lookup yields CDR1 MGHDK and CDR2 SYGVNS. This CDR3 contains 15 residues. V lost 3 bases and J lost 4; bases outside the gene matches: 5.

The gene calls are TRBV7-2 and TRBJ1-5; D gene unclear. The V end lost 1 base, the J end lost 6 bases, and 4 bases lay between the germline ends. CDR1 and CDR2 from the germline V gene are SGHTA and FQGNSA. The CDR3 is 12 residues long. CDR3 loop: CASSLDSQPQHF. The CDR3 DNA reads TGTGCCAGCAGCTTAGATTCTCAGCCCCAGCATTTT.

This chain uses TRBV7-8 with TRBJ1-1; 7 bases line up with TRBD1. Per germline, CDR1 SGHVS and CDR2 FQNEAQ. The CDR3 has 14 amino acids. With V trimmed by 2 bases and J by 3 bases, 3 bases remained unmatched. The CDR3 DNA follows: TGTGCCAGCAGCTTACGACAGGGCGACACTGAAGCTTTCTTT. Protein sequence: CASSLRQGDTEAFF.

V is TRBV25-1 and J is TRBJ1-5; D remains ambiguous. V was clipped by 2 bases and J by 0 bases, with 11 bases between them. The CDR3 runs 16 residues. Looked up from germline, CDR1 is MGHDK and CDR2 is SYGVNS. The CDR3 sequence: CASSEAGGLSNQPQHF. The CDR3 DNA sequence: TGTGCCAGCAGTGAAGCTGGCGGGCTTAGCAATCAGCCCCAGCATTTT.

This chain joins TRBV27 and TRBJ1-4; 7 nucleotides align to TRBD1. Unmatched junction bases numbered 6, after V lost 5 bases and J lost 3 bases. This CDR3 spans 15 amino acids. From germline, CDR1 is MNHEY and CDR2 SMNVEV (reference sequence). CDR3 sequence: CASSKLTGPNEKLFF. CDR3 nucleotides: TGTGCCAGCAGTAAACTGACAGGGCCTAATGAAAAACTGTTTTTT. Based on the CDR3 plus reference TRBV27 and TRBJ1-4, the full variable domain is EAQVTQNPRYLITVTGKKLTVTCSQNMNHEYMSWYRQDPGLGLRQIYYSMNVEVTDKGDVPEGYKVSRKEKRNFPLILESPSPNQTSLYFCASSKLTGPNEKLFFGSGTQLSVL.

The chain is built from TRBV18 and TRBJ2-3; D ambiguous. The CDR3 is made up of 10 amino acids. Germline CDR1 is KGHSH and CDR2 is LQKENI. Trimming stripped 8 bases from V and 4 bases from J, with 4 bases between. CDR3 sequence: CASAADTQYF. The CDR3 region has the DNA TGTGCCAGCGCGGCAGATACGCAGTATTTT. The complete variable domain, with remaining parts taken from reference TRBV18 and TRBJ2-3, reads NAGVMQNPRHLVRRRGQEARLRCSPMKGHSHVYWYRQLPEEGLKFMVYLQKENIIDESGMPKERFSAEFPKEGPSILRIQQVVRGDSAAYFCASAADTQYFGPGTRLTVL.

This clone turned up a few times. The chain uses TRBV3-1 (or the pseudogene TRBV3-2) and TRBJ1-2; D is undetermined. Germline CDR1 reads LGHDT; CDR2 reads YNNKEL (reference sequence). V lost 0 bases and J lost 1, with 12 bases in between. This CDR3 spans 16 amino acids. CDR3: CASSQESVLGNYGYTF. The DNA of the CDR3 is TGTGCCAGCAGCCAAGAATCGGTTTTGGGTAACTATGGCTACACCTTC.

The genes are TRBV14 and TRBJ1-2; weak D call: TRBD1 (6 bases). The CDR3 is 14 amino acids. The germline V and J ends were trimmed by 0 bases and 8 bases, with 13 bases remaining between them. Germline CDR1 and CDR2: SGHDN and FVKESK. The CDR3 is CASSQENRVDGYTF. In DNA, the CDR3 is TGTGCCAGCAGCCAAGAAAACAGGGTAGACGGCTACACCTTC.

The chain has TRBV28 and TRBJ2-3; tentative D call: TRBD1 (5 bases). Trimming removed 5 bases at V and 2 bases at J, with 23 bases between. From germline, CDR1 is MDHEN and CDR2 SYDVKM. The CDR3 sequence is 18 residues long. CDR3 amino acids: CASSTPSPPTGSTDTQYF. In DNA form, the CDR3 reads TGTGCCAGCAGTACACCTAGTCCCCCCACAGGTTCCACAGATACGCAGTATTTT.

V and J are TRBV7-3 and TRBJ2-3; D might be TRBD1 (5 bases). Germline V CDR1 and CDR2: SGHTA, FQGTGA. V lost 4 bases to trimming and J lost 2 bases, with 13 bases between them. The CDR3 consists of 15 residues. The CDR3 protein is CASSWGGFFTDTQYF. Here the CDR3 DNA reads TGTGCCAGCAGCTGGGGCGGATTCTTCACAGATACGCAGTATTTT. The complete variable domain, with remaining parts taken from reference TRBV7-3 and TRBJ2-3, reads GAGVSQTPSNKVTEKGKYVELRCDPISGHTALYWYRQSLGQGPEFLIYFQGTGAADDSGLPNDRFFAVRPEGSVSTLKIQRTERGDSAVYLCASSWGGFFTDTQYFGPGTRLTVL.

V gene TRBV5-6 combines with J gene TRBJ2-3, with D perhaps assigned TRBD1 or TRBD2 (5 bases each). V shed 2 bases and J shed 8 bases, with 12 bases lying between them. This CDR3 is 13 amino acids long. The germline V gene encodes CDR1 SGHDT and CDR2 YYEEEE. CDR3 DNA: TGTGCCAGCAGCTTTCCGGGGACCAGTACGCAGTATTTT. Translation: CASSFPGTSTQYF.

The rearrangement joins TRBV6-5 to TRBJ1-5; maybe TRBD1 (6 bases). CDR3 length: 14 residues. V shed 10 bases and J shed 6 bases, with 19 bases lying between them. Per the germline V gene, CDR1 is MNHEY and CDR2 is SVGAGI. CDR3 DNA: TGTGCCACCTTTGGACAGTTTGTTGGTCAGCCCCAGCATTTT. Residues: CATFGQFVGQPQHF.

This clone appeared once. This chain connects TRBV6-1 to TRBJ1-5; D is perhaps TRBD1 (5 bases). V was shortened by 1 base and J by 6 bases, with 16 bases between the two germline ends. CDR1 MNHNS and CDR2 SASEGT come from the germline V gene. The CDR3 length is 16 residues. In DNA, the CDR3 is TGTGCCAGCAGTGAAGGTAGGGGCCAGTGGGGTCAGCCCCAGCATTTT. It specifies CASSEGRGQWGQPQHF.

The V and J genes are TRBV3-1 (or the pseudogene TRBV3-2) and TRBJ2-1; D is unresolved. CDR1 LGHDT and CDR2 YNNKEL come from the germline V gene (reference sequence). V lost 0 bases and J 4 bases, leaving 7 bases between the germline ends. The length of the CDR3 is 14 residues. The CDR3 sequence is CASSQDRLYNEQFF. In DNA, the CDR3 is TGTGCCAGCAGCCAAGATCGGCTTTACAATGAGCAGTTCTTC.

The sample holds a few counts of this clone. The genes are TRBV6-6 and TRBJ1-5; perhaps TRBD1 as D (6 bases). Germline assignment: CDR1 MNHNY and CDR2 SVGAGI (reference sequence). This CDR3 has 15 amino acids. V lost 6 bases to trimming and J lost 0 bases, with 12 bases between them. DNA of the CDR3: TGTGCCAGCAGGGCCGACAGGAGTAGCAATCAGCCCCAGCATTTT. It specifies CASRADRSSNQPQHF.

The chain has TRBV4-1 and TRBJ2-7; the match to TRBD2 covers 8 bases. The germline V gene encodes CDR1 MGHRA and CDR2 YSYEKL. J lost 0 bases, V lost 1 base, and 14 bases had no gene match. The CDR3 has 19 amino acids. Here the CDR3 reads CASSQAWGSSGWGSYEQYF. The CDR3 bases are TGCGCCAGCAGCCAAGCTTGGGGATCTAGCGGGTGGGGCTCCTACGAGCAGTACTTC.